Below are 13 T cell receptor beta chains sequenced from a single sample in a study of OX40 agonist ivuxolimab in advanced cancers. The table came from immunoSEQ multiplex PCR; TCRdb's copy has only in-frame clones and leaves some out. The sample consists of 60,000 to 75,000 clones, approximately 89% of them appearing once. The sequenced sample was CD4+ or CD8+ T cells sorted from blood, obtained in a trial of the OX40 agonist ivuxolimab. These receptors were taken from an adult with an advanced solid tumor such as melanoma, head and neck, liver or kidney cancer.

V usage is TRBV6-1 and J usage is TRBJ2-7; D gene unclear. The CDR3 is 14 amino acids. Trimming shortened V by 4 bases and J by 2 bases, and 12 bases separated the two germline ends. The germline gives CDR1 MNHNS, CDR2 SASEGT. CDR3 protein: CASSVPVPPYEQYF. CDR3 DNA: TGTGCCAGCAGTGTCCCAGTGCCACCCTACGAGCAGTACTTC.

The rearrangement links TRBV4-2 to TRBJ1-4; D possibly corresponds to TRBD1 (6 bases). The CDR3 runs 18 residues. The germline V and J ends were trimmed by 2 bases and 8 bases, with 24 bases remaining between them. CDR1 is LGHNA and CDR2 is YNFKEQ in the germline V gene. CDR3 DNA sequence: TGTGCCAGCAGCCAAAGGAAGGATACTTACAGGGCCGGGGAAAAACTGTTTTTT. The encoded protein is CASSQRKDTYRAGEKLFF.

The V gene is TRBV5-1, the J gene TRBJ2-2; 7 bases align to TRBD1. The V segment lost 4 bases and the J segment 0 bases; nucleotides outside the gene matches: 6. The germline V gene has CDR1 SGHRS and CDR2 YFSETQ. This CDR3 spans 16 amino acids. CDR3 in DNA: TGCGCCAGCAGCCCTAGGGGGCCTACGAACACCGGGGAGCTGTTTTTT. It yields the protein CASSPRGPTNTGELFF.

The chain recombines TRBV9 with TRBJ2-7; the D is unclear. The germline V gene encodes CDR1 SGDLS and CDR2 YYNGEE. V lost 0 bases, J lost 3 bases, and 7 bases lay in between. The CDR3 sequence is 13 residues long. CDR3 sequence reads: CASSVESGYEQYF. The CDR3 coding sequence is TGTGCCAGCAGCGTAGAGAGTGGCTACGAGCAGTACTTC. Drawing the rest from reference TRBV9 and TRBJ2-7, the complete variable domain is DSGVTQTPKHLITATGQRVTLRCSPRSGDLSVYWYQQSLDQGLQFLIQYYNGEERAKGNILERFSAQQFPDLHSELNLSSLELGDSALYFCASSVESGYEQYFGPGTRLTVT.

The chain joins TRBV27 to TRBJ1-2; the match to TRBD1 covers 8 bases. V was clipped by 7 bases and J by 1 base; unmatched bases: 8. The germline V gene has CDR1 MNHEY and CDR2 SMNVEV (reference sequence). This CDR3 region has 15 residues. The CDR3 here is CASNTQGARNYGYTF. For the CDR3, the DNA is TGTGCCAGCAACACCCAGGGGGCGCGTAACTATGGCTACACCTTC.

This chain joins TRBV25-1 and TRBJ2-5; D may match TRBD1 or TRBD2 (5 bases each). The V gene's germline CDR1 is MGHDK and CDR2 SYGVNS. Trimming shortened V by 2 bases and J by 5 bases, and 15 bases separated the two germline ends. The CDR3 runs 15 residues. The CDR3 here is CASSELGGIEETQYF. In DNA, the CDR3 is TGTGCCAGCAGTGAACTTGGGGGAATCGAGGAGACCCAGTACTTC.

To note about this clone: The sample contains more than one DNA sequence encoding this CDR3. The chain's CDR3 is CASSLGGQVGRQPQHF. The CDR3, as DNA: TGTGCCAGCAGTTTAGGAGGTCAGGTAGGAAGGCAGCCCCAGCATTTT. This rearrangement joins TRBV28 to TRBJ1-5; D is uncertain. CDR1 and CDR2 (germline): MDHEN, SYDVKM. The CDR3 runs 16 residues. The V gene lost 2 bases and the J gene lost 7 bases, with 18 bases spanning the gap.

The genes are TRBV5-4 and TRBJ1-6; 7 positions match TRBD1. The V segment lost 4 bases and the J segment 9 bases; nucleotides outside the gene matches: 13. CDR1 SGHNT and CDR2 YYREEE come from the germline V gene (reference sequence). CDR3 size: 16 residues. The chain's CDR3 is CASSEGTGATGSPLHF. Written as DNA, the CDR3 is TGTGCCAGCAGCGAAGGTACAGGGGCCACTGGTTCACCCCTCCACTTT.

The CDR3 here is CASSSGPGNEQYF. In nucleotides, the CDR3 is TGTGCCAGCAGCTCGGGGCCAGGGAACGAGCAGTACTTC. J is TRBJ2-7 and V is TRBV7-3; D is perhaps TRBD1 or TRBD2 (5 bases each). V was clipped by 4 bases and J by 5 bases, with 12 bases between them. The CDR3 is made up of 13 amino acids. The germline gives CDR1 SGHTA, CDR2 FQGTGA. Variable domain in full (rest from reference TRBV7-3 and TRBJ2-7): GAGVSQTPSNKVTEKGKYVELRCDPISGHTALYWYRQSLGQGPEFLIYFQGTGAADDSGLPNDRFFAVRPEGSVSTLKIQRTERGDSAVYLCASSSGPGNEQYFGPGTRLTVT.

This clone came up a few times. The gene calls are TRBV29-1 and TRBJ2-5; D gene ambiguous. CDR3 length: 9 residues. The germline CDR1 and CDR2 sequences are SQVTM and ANQGSEA. V was cut by 6 bases and J by 4 bases, with 3 bases left in between. The DNA for the CDR3 is TGCAGCGTCGGAGAGACCCAGTACTTC. This codes for CSVGETQYF.

This clone was seen a single time. The chain recombines TRBV7-6 with TRBJ1-4; D is unresolved. CDR3 length equals 14 residues. Germline V lookup: CDR1 SGHVS, CDR2 FNYEAQ. V lost 5 bases, J lost 5 bases, and 12 bases lay in between. This chain's CDR3 is CASSPLLGNEKLFF. CDR3 nucleotides: TGTGCCAGCAGCCCCCTCCTGGGGAATGAAAAACTGTTTTTT.

As to this clone: One end of the junction varies from germline; a read error may be responsible. This sequence joins TRBV6-9 and TRBJ1-5; D remains unclear. Germline V gene data show CDR1 as MNHGY and CDR2 as SVAAGI. The CDR3 is made up of 12 amino acids. CDR3 nucleotide sequence: TGTGCCAGGAGTTCCGAGAAATCAGCCCAGCATTTT. It specifies CARSSEKSAQHF.

The rearrangement links TRBV28 to TRBJ2-5; tentative D call: TRBD2 (6 bases). CDR3 size: 15 residues. Germline-derived CDR1 and CDR2 are MDHEN and SYDVKM. Trimming pared 2 bases from V and 5 bases from J, leaving 15 bases between. The CDR3 spells CASSLDKGLGETQYF. The CDR3 region has the DNA TGTGCCAGCAGTTTAGATAAGGGACTCGGCGAGACCCAGTACTTC.